Below, one TCR beta chain is given with its context. This clonotype was counted only a few times. Its antigen remains unidentified. One end of the junction is discordant with germline, which a read error may explain. This entry is derived from a study of Graves' ophthalmopathy and Graves' hyperthyroidism (dated 2018 in TCRdb). About the investigation overall: Peripheral blood was collected at initial diagnosis, before any treatment. For independent validation, a separate cohort was made up of approximately 19 hyperthyroidism patients plus 17 patients who later progressed from hyperthyroidism to ophthalmopathy. After sampling, hyperthyroidism patients received methimazole starting at 30 mg daily, and ophthalmopathy patients received high-dose intravenous methylprednisolone. To explore V-J signatures that separate ophthalmopathy from hyperthyroidism, a discovery set of 95 to 100 patients was enrolled, consisting of about 43 with ophthalmopathy and roughly 57 with stable hyperthyroidism. In roughly 6 hyperthyroidism patients, T-cell repertoires of thyroid tissue and blood were compared. To tell Graves' ophthalmopathy apart from Graves' hyperthyroidism, and to predict which patients would progress to ophthalmopathy, the study relied on TCR beta repertoire signatures. In total, some 130 blood samples were TCR-sequenced: fewer than 50 ophthalmopathy, some 72 hyperthyroidism and roughly 17 hyperthyroidism-to-ophthalmopathy patients. The paper's findings and limits, for the study overall: The 13-signature model separated ophthalmopathy from stable hyperthyroidism with approximately 90% sensitivity and roughly 84% specificity in cross-validation, and 80%/75% in the test set. Most of the expanded thyroid clonotypes with a frequency above 0.001 were also detected in blood, and it was suggested that the thyroid immune response may be reflected by blood repertoires. No statistical method was used to set the sample size in advance, and the investigators knew which group each participant was assigned to. In validation, the model predicted ophthalmopathy progression with 70.59% sensitivity and around 72% specificity; around twelve predicted patients were CT-confirmed with GO in a median of approximately 6.5 months.

Ophthalmopathy patients were characterized by moderately to severely active disease, a Clinical Activity Score of at least 3, a NOSPECS grade of at least 4, and a disease duration under 3 months. Anyone with other autoimmune diseases, uncontrolled infections, pregnancy or lactation was excluded from the study. Diagnosis was based on clinical symptoms, serum thyroxine, TRAb, thyroid ultrasound and orbital computed tomography. Ficoll-Paque density gradient centrifugation was used to isolate PBMCs from around 10 ml of fresh peripheral blood. Trizol reagent was used to extract the total RNA, and its quality was then checked on an Agilent 2100 Bioanalyzer. Reading from cysteine to phenylalanine, the CDR3 counts 12 amino acids. The retained sequence is limited to the CDR3, 36 bases, with the frame set at the first base. The CDR1 and CDR2 encoded by the germline V gene are MNHNS and SASEGT. For repertoire sequencing, TCR beta CDR3 regions were amplified from RNA transcripts. A first-round RT-PCR used HTBI primers with the Qiagen OneStep RT-PCR kit, followed by a second-round multiplex PCR, size selection and purification. The libraries underwent paired-end sequencing with 100 bp reads on an Illumina HiSeq2000. The published analysis was carried out like this. SOAPnuke was used to process the reads, removing any read that contained adapters or uncalled bases, had a mean Phred below 15, or lacked an exact match to the constant primer or identifier. COPE v1.2.5 was used to merge high-quality paired reads. Each unique nucleotide sequence was defined as a clonotype, and clonotypes were aligned to IMGT TRB V, D and J references with MiTCR v1.1. The analysis was limited to V-J combinations with a frequency above 0.0001, which together covered 99% to 99.2% of repertoires. A TCR clonal expansion and chaos score per V-J combination was defined as the ratio of F50 clonal expansion to chaos observed in the TCRdist matrix. Welch's t-statistics and random forest were used to reduce features to more than ten V-J combinations, which were fed into a naive Bayes classifier. The similarity between thyroid and blood repertoires was quantified using the Morisita-Horn index. TCRdb cleaned the public reads at Q25 with fastp, built clones with MiXCR and kept in-frame beta chains. Duplicate CDR3 protein sequences are folded into a single record with the most common DNA and genes. TCRdb assigned the V and J calls; the authors' analysis was not used. Within this sample are around 340,000 distinct CDR3 sequences, with roughly 15% of them counted one time only. The top ten clonotypes cover 12% of the sample.

The sample taken for sequencing was peripheral blood. The receptor was derived from an adult man with Graves' ophthalmopathy. Recombination connected TRBV6-1 to TRBJ1-1, with the D gene uncertain. The CDR3 protein sequence reads: CASISWNTEAYF. The DNA reads as follows: TGTGCCAGCATCTCATGGAACACTGAAGCTTACTTT.